Described below is a single TCR beta chain sequence and its context. This sample is drawn from a study of OX40 agonist ivuxolimab in advanced cancers. The data were produced by immunoSEQ multiplex PCR, yet TCRdb's version contains in-frame clones alone and is incomplete. The repertoire holds fewer than 65,000 clones, with approximately 87% as singletons. The germline V gene has CDR1 MNHNY and CDR2 SVGAGI (reference sequence). Trimming stripped 0 bases from V and 6 bases from J, with 9 bases between. This CDR3 region has 15 residues. The TCR originated in an adult with an advanced solid tumor such as melanoma, head and neck, liver or kidney cancer. The J gene is TRBJ1-6, the V gene TRBV6-6; no definite D call. Sequenced material: CD4+ or CD8+ T cells sorted from blood, taken in a trial of the OX40 agonist ivuxolimab. CDR3 loop: CASSYSERANSPLHF. The CDR3 bases are TGTGCCAGCAGTTACTCGGAGAGGGCTAATTCACCCCTCCACTTT.